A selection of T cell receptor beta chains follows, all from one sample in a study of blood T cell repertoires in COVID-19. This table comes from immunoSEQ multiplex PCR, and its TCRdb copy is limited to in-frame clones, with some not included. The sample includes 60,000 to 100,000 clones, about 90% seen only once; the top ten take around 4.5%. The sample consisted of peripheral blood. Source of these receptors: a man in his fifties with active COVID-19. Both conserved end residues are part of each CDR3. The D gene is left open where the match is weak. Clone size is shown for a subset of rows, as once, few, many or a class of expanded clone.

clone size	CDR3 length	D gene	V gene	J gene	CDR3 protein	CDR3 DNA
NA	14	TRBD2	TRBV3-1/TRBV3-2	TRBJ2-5	CASSRLAGGETQYF	TGTGCCAGCAGCCGACTAGCGGGAGGGGAGACCCAGTACTTC
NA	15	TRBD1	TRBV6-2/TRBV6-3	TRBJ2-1	CASSFGQGATMKQFF	TGTGCCAGCAGCTTCGGACAGGGAGCCACAATGAAGCAGTTCTTC
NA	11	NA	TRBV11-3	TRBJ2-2	CASSRGGELFF	TGTGCCAGCAGCAGAGGCGGGGAGCTGTTTTTT
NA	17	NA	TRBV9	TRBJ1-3	CASSVAASGSSGNTIYF	TGTGCCAGCAGCGTAGCTGCGTCCGGGAGCTCTGGAAACACCATATATTTT
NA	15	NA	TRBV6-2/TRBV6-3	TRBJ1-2	CASSYQGHSNYGYTF	TGTGCCAGCAGTTACCAAGGACACTCTAACTATGGCTACACCTTC
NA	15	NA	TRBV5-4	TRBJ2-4	CASSWLGREGNIQYF	TGTGCCAGCAGCTGGCTCGGCAGGGAAGGAAACATTCAGTACTTC
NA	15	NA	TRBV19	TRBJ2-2	CASKTGTDLTGELFF	TGTGCCAGTAAAACCGGGACTGATCTCACCGGGGAGCTGTTTTTT
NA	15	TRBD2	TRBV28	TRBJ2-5	CASSGGRAGEETQYF	TGTGCCAGCAGTGGGGGCAGAGCGGGGGAGGAGACCCAGTACTTC
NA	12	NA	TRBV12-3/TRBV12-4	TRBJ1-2	CASSSTGRGYTF	TGTGCCAGCAGTTCGACAGGAAGGGGCTACACCTTC
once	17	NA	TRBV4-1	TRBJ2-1	CASSQDLRDHRYNEQFF	TGCGCCAGCAGCCAAGATTTGCGGGACCACCGTTACAATGAGCAGTTCTTC
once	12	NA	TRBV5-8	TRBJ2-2	CASSFISRELFF	TGTGCCAGCAGCTTTATTAGTAGGGAGCTGTTTTTT
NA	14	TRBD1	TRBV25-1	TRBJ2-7	CASSDRDRGYEQYF	TGTGCCAGCAGTGATCGGGACAGGGGCTACGAGCAGTACTTC
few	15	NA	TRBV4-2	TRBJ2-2	CASSPEGTNTGELFF	TGTGCCAGCAGCCCCGAGGGTACGAACACCGGGGAGCTGTTTTTT
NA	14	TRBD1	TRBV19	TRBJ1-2	CASSDRGQYQGYTF	TGTGCCAGTAGTGACCGGGGACAGTACCAGGGCTACACCTTC
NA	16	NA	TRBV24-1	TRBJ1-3	CATSDSTGHSGNTIYF	TGTGCCACCAGTGATTCCACAGGACACAGCGGAAACACCATATATTTT
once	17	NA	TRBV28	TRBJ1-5	CASSSATGGWSNQPQHF	TGTGCCAGCAGTTCCGCGACTGGAGGTTGGAGCAATCAGCCCCAGCATTTT
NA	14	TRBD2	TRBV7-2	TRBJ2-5	CASSRGGIQETQYF	TGTGCCAGCAGCCGGGGGGGGATCCAAGAGACCCAGTACTTC
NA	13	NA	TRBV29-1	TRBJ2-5	CSVERDNQETQYF	TGCAGCGTTGAAAGGGACAACCAAGAGACCCAGTACTTC
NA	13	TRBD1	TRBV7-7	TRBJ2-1	CASSFDRANEQFF	TGTGCCAGCAGCTTTGACAGGGCCAATGAGCAGTTCTTC
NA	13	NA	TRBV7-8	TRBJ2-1	CASSVNSGDEQFF	TGTGCCAGCAGCGTAAATTCAGGGGATGAGCAGTTCTTC
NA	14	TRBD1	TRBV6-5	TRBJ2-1	CASRYGTGNNEQFF	TGTGCCTCCCGTTATGGGACAGGGAACAATGAGCAGTTCTTC
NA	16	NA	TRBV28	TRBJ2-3	CASSFSISGHTDTQYF	TGTGCCAGCAGTTTTAGTATTAGCGGACACACAGATACGCAGTATTTT